The 9 T cell receptor beta chains in this list originate from one sample, sequenced in a study of glioma-infiltrating T cells. Using RNA template, CDR3s of TCR alpha and beta were amplified with iRepertoire arm-PCR. TCRdb used MiXCR to reprocess the multiplex PCR reads, holding one entry per CDR3 protein. The table shows some 130,000 distinct CDR3 sequences, with around 25% occurring only once. The sequencing sample was made of glioma tissue, nonneoplastic brain tissue, or PBMCs (not recorded which). The receptors were sampled from a human donor with low-grade glioma or glioblastoma, undergoing nonglioma brain surgery, or in good health (not recorded which).

This clonotype has ten or more counts. CDR3 bases: TGCGCCAGCAGCCTAGACAGGGCCACTGAAGCTTTCTTT. Its translation is CASSLDRATEAFF. The chain has TRBV4-1 and TRBJ1-1; 7 nucleotides agree with TRBD1. Germline-derived CDR1 and CDR2 are MGHRA and YSYEKL. J lost 4 bases, V lost 4 bases, and 3 bases had no gene match. This CDR3 has 13 amino acids.

This clonotype turned up a few times. The genes are TRBV7-3 and TRBJ1-5, with D hard to call. CDR3 size: 13 residues. Trimming left V 3 bases short and J 5 bases short, with 8 bases between. Germline V gives CDR1 SGHTA, CDR2 FQGTGA. The chain's CDR3 is CASSLGSYQPQHF. CDR3 DNA sequence: TGTGCCAGCAGCTTGGGATCATATCAGCCCCAGCATTTT.

The chain links TRBV18 to TRBJ1-1; 9 bases are shared with TRBD1. J gave up 4 bases and V 4 bases, and 10 bases lay outside the gene matches. The germline V gene encodes CDR1 KGHSH and CDR2 LQKENI. CDR3 length equals 16 residues. The CDR3, as DNA: TGTGCCAGCTCACAAAAACAGGGGGCGGCAGGCACTGAAGCTTTCTTT. Translated, it gives CASSQKQGAAGTEAFF.

This clonotype occurred a few times. The chain recombines TRBV19 with TRBJ1-5; 7 bases match TRBD1. J gave up 5 bases and V 3 bases, and 13 bases lay outside the gene matches. Germline V gene lookup returns CDR1 LNHDA and CDR2 SQIVND (reference sequence). This CDR3 region has 17 residues. The CDR3 region has the DNA TGTGCCAGTAGTATCCTAAGGGTACAGGGGAGAGATCAGCCCCAGCATTTT. Amino acid sequence: CASSILRVQGRDQPQHF.

The V call is TRBV18, the J call TRBJ2-5; D perhaps matches TRBD1 (6 bases). The CDR3 runs to 17 residues. With 0 bases removed from V and 5 bases from J, the gap between germline ends came to 19 bases. The V gene's germline CDR1 is KGHSH and CDR2 LQKENI. In nucleotides, the CDR3 is TGTGCCAGCTCACCACCGCCGAGGGGGTCTCATGGGGAGACCCAGTACTTC. Residues: CASSPPPRGSHGETQYF.

This clonotype was seen at least ten times. This sequence joins TRBV4-1 and TRBJ2-1; the match to TRBD2 covers 14 bases. Per germline, CDR1 MGHRA and CDR2 YSYEKL. CDR3 length equals 17 residues. The ends lost 0 bases at V and 7 bases at J; junction bases unmatched: 5. The CDR3 sequence is CASSQDWGLAGVNEQFF. CDR3 bases: TGCGCCAGCAGCCAAGACTGGGGACTAGCGGGGGTTAATGAGCAGTTCTTC.

This clonotype has ten or more counts. The rearrangement joins TRBV6-1 to TRBJ1-6; 7 bases align to TRBD1. The V gene's germline CDR1 is MNHNS and CDR2 SASEGT. V lost 6 bases, J lost 10 bases, and 12 bases stayed unmatched. The CDR3 spans 15 residues. CDR3 nucleotide sequence: TGTGCCAGCAGGGAGACCGACAGGGTGTCATCACCCCTCCACTTT. Amino acids: CASRETDRVSSPLHF.

The genes are TRBV4-2 and TRBJ1-4, with D hard to call. V was pared by 0 bases and J by 0 bases, with 14 bases between. CDR3 length: 18 amino acids. In germline, CDR1 is LGHNA, CDR2 YNFKEQ. The CDR3 region is CASSQDLKASSTNEKLFF. The DNA for the CDR3 is TGTGCCAGCAGCCAAGATCTAAAGGCGAGCTCAACTAATGAAAAACTGTTTTTT.

This clonotype was recorded at least ten times. V is TRBV25-1 and J is TRBJ2-5; no firm D call. CDR3 length: 14 amino acids. Deletions cut 2 bases from V and 3 bases from J, with 10 bases between. The germline V gene encodes CDR1 MGHDK and CDR2 SYGVNS. The DNA of the CDR3 is TGTGCCAGCAGTGAAGCTGGGCAAGAAGAGACCCAGTACTTC. Its protein product is CASSEAGQEETQYF.